What follows are 5 T cell receptor beta chains derived from one specimen sequenced in a study of shared clonotypes between healthy human individuals. Some clones are missing from TCRdb's copy, which holds only in-frame ones; the method was immunoSEQ multiplex PCR. The sample consists of about 2,500,000 clones, approximately 94% of them appearing once. Specimen: naive CD4+ T cells sorted from blood. Subset reported: CD45RA+ positively selected. The origin of the receptors is a man aged 18 to 29 in good health.

The J gene is TRBJ1-6, the V gene TRBV11-2; tentatively, D is TRBD1 (6 bases). This CDR3 has 18 residues. Germline lookup yields CDR1 SGHAT and CDR2 FQNNGV. The V end lost 0 bases, the J end lost 3 bases, and 15 bases lay between the germline ends. CDR3 region: CASSLETAGALYNSPLHF. The CDR3 DNA reads as TGTGCCAGCAGCTTAGAGACCGCGGGGGCCCTCTATAATTCACCCCTCCACTTT.

Only one count was recorded for this clone. This chain uses TRBV5-6 with TRBJ1-2; D is perhaps TRBD1 (6 bases). Trimming cost V 2 bases and J 4 bases, with 12 bases left between them. Germline CDR1 reads SGHDT; CDR2 reads YYEEEE. CDR3 size: 14 residues. CDR3 in DNA: TGTGCCAGCAGCTTTAACGGGGGCCCCTATGGCTACACCTTC. Translating it yields CASSFNGGPYGYTF.

This chain uses TRBV6-1 with TRBJ1-1; D not certain. Germline V lookup: CDR1 MNHNS, CDR2 SASEGT. This CDR3 is built from 12 residues. V lost 8 bases and J lost 6, with 13 bases in between. CDR3 protein: CASSQRVPEAFF. The CDR3 DNA reads TGTGCCAGCTCTCAAAGGGTTCCTGAAGCTTTCTTT.

The rearrangement uses TRBV9 and TRBJ2-5; maybe TRBD2 (5 bases). The length of the CDR3 is 14 residues. The germline CDR1 and CDR2 sequences are SGDLS and YYNGEE. Trimming removed 0 bases from V and 5 bases from J, with 11 bases in between. CDR3 bases: TGTGCCAGCAGCGTAGAGAGGGCTGGGGAGACCCAGTACTTC. As protein: CASSVERAGETQYF.

The rearrangement uses TRBV18 and TRBJ1-2; the match to TRBD1 covers 8 bases. Germline trimming cut 6 bases from V and 0 bases from J; bases unmatched to any gene: 9. This CDR3 comprises 16 residues. Per germline, CDR1 KGHSH and CDR2 LQKENI. CDR3 nucleotides: TGTGCCAGCTCTCCGGTCGGGGACAGGACTAACTATGGCTACACCTTC. Translated, it gives CASSPVGDRTNYGYTF.